A single sample is the source of the 26 T cell receptor beta chains below, sequenced in a study of identical twins. One entry per CDR3 protein, called by TCRdb with MiXCR from the 5' RACE reads. The sample holds 1.5 million to 2 million distinct CDR3 sequences, around a third seen once. The sequencing sample was made of cord blood. The receptors here all came from a newborn girl in good health.

The CDR3 region is CAWSVRRGSYTDTQYF. In DNA, the CDR3 is TGTGCCTGGAGTGTACGAAGGGGGTCCTACACAGATACGCAGTATTTT. The chain uses TRBV30 and TRBJ2-3, with D maybe TRBD1 (6 bases). Germline V CDR1 and CDR2: GTSNPN, SVGIG (reference sequence). This CDR3 contains 16 residues. V shed 0 bases and J shed 2 bases, with 15 bases lying between them.

This clonotype was counted a few times. The chain employs TRBV11-2 and TRBJ2-1; D is unclear. The V and J ends lost 3 bases and 8 bases respectively, with 11 bases between them. The germline V gene has CDR1 SGHAT and CDR2 FQNNGV. This CDR3 spans 13 amino acids. The CDR3 spells CASSLPGWDEQFF. CDR3 sequence (DNA): TGTGCCAGCAGCTTGCCTGGATGGGATGAGCAGTTCTTC.

The chain recombines TRBV5-1 with TRBJ2-3; possible D gene TRBD2, 5 bases. The CDR3 is 17 amino acids. The V gene lost 4 bases and the J gene lost 0 bases, with 18 bases spanning the gap. Looked up from germline, CDR1 is SGHRS and CDR2 is YFSETQ. The CDR3 sequence is CASSGSGGSPSTDTQYF. In DNA form, the CDR3 reads TGCGCCAGCAGCGGGTCGGGCGGGTCCCCTAGCACAGATACGCAGTATTTT.

This chain connects TRBV5-1 to TRBJ1-2; D is unclear. V lost 0 bases and J lost 7, with 16 bases in between. This CDR3 comprises 15 residues. Germline V gives CDR1 SGHRS, CDR2 YFSETQ. This CDR3 reads CASSLAPTRPCGYTF. The CDR3 DNA follows: TGCGCCAGCAGCTTGGCGCCGACCAGGCCCTGTGGCTACACCTTC.

This rearrangement joins TRBV20-1 to TRBJ2-7; D uncertain. V was shortened by 0 bases and J by 0 bases, with 12 bases between the two germline ends. Germline V gene data show CDR1 as DFQATT and CDR2 as SNEGSKA (reference sequence). The length of the CDR3 is 15 residues. The CDR3 spells CSARDMAVSSYEQYF. For the CDR3, the DNA is TGCAGTGCTAGAGATATGGCTGTTAGCTCCTACGAGCAGTACTTC.

The chain joins TRBV6-1 to TRBJ2-3; 13 bases are shared with TRBD2. In germline, CDR1 is MNHNS, CDR2 SASEGT. There are 17 residues in the CDR3. Germline trimming cut 8 bases from V and 4 bases from J; bases unmatched to any gene: 12. CDR3 coding DNA: TGTGCCAGCCCTCCTAAACTAGCGGGGGGGCATCCAGATACGCAGTATTTT. It encodes CASPPKLAGGHPDTQYF.

This clonotype has a handful of counts. This chain links TRBV12-3 or TRBV12-4 with TRBJ2-1, with TRBD2 matching 8 bases. V lost 5 bases to trimming and J lost 5 bases; unmatched junction nucleotides: 8. The length of the CDR3 is 15 residues. The CDR3, as DNA: TGTGCCAGCAGTCCCGGGACTAGGCACCACAATGAGCAGTTCTTC. It yields the protein CASSPGTRHHNEQFF.

This clonotype was observed a few times. The V call is TRBV28, the J call TRBJ1-2; unclear D gene. Trimming cost V 5 bases and J 4 bases, with 11 bases left between them. The CDR3 is made up of 13 amino acids. From germline, CDR1 is MDHEN and CDR2 SYDVKM. In DNA, the CDR3 is TGTGCCAGCAGTCCGTGGGGTGTCTATGGCTACACCTTC. It yields the protein CASSPWGVYGYTF.

The V and J genes are TRBV6-1 and TRBJ1-5; the match to TRBD1 covers 10 bases. There are 17 residues in the CDR3. Germline V gives CDR1 MNHNS, CDR2 SASEGT. The ends lost 8 bases at V and 0 bases at J; junction bases unmatched: 10. Here the CDR3 reads CASLGTGAPYSNQPQHF. In DNA form, the CDR3 reads TGTGCCAGCCTGGGGACAGGGGCCCCTTATAGCAATCAGCCCCAGCATTTT.

This chain links TRBV5-1 with TRBJ1-6, with D perhaps TRBD1 (5 bases). Germline loops: CDR1 SGHRS, CDR2 YFSETQ. V was pared by 0 bases and J by 9 bases, with 13 bases between. The CDR3 spans 15 residues. CDR3 nucleotide sequence: TGCGCCAGCAGCTTGGGGACACGGGTCATTTCACCCCTCCACTTT. Translating gives CASSLGTRVISPLHF.

This clonotype has at least ten counts. The rearrangement joins TRBV5-1 to TRBJ2-7; TRBD1 agrees at 7 bases. The CDR3 is made up of 15 amino acids. Germline V gene lookup returns CDR1 SGHRS and CDR2 YFSETQ. V trimming: 0 bases; J trimming: 2 bases; junction bases outside the gene matches: 5. CDR3 sequence reads: CASSLGAGGAYEQYF. CDR3 coding DNA: TGCGCCAGCAGCTTGGGGGCAGGGGGAGCCTACGAGCAGTACTTC.

The genes are TRBV27 and TRBJ2-7; 7 bases agree with TRBD2. V lost 7 bases to trimming and J lost 1 base; unmatched junction nucleotides: 10. CDR1 and CDR2 (germline): MNHEY, SMNVEV (reference sequence). The CDR3 consists of 15 residues. The CDR3 DNA sequence: TGTGCCAGCAAGCAGTACGGACTAGAGTCCTACGAGCAGTACTTC. It is translated as CASKQYGLESYEQYF.

This clonotype showed up many times. This rearrangement joins TRBV4-2 to TRBJ2-7; TRBD2 agrees at 7 bases. In germline, CDR1 is LGHNA, CDR2 YNFKEQ. This CDR3 is 17 amino acids long. The V segment lost 1 base and the J segment 2 bases; nucleotides outside the gene matches: 11. In DNA form, the CDR3 reads TGTGCCAGCAGCCAAGTAGGTTCTAGCGGAGTGGCCTACGAGCAGTACTTC. Translated, it gives CASSQVGSSGVAYEQYF.

This clonotype occurred many times. The CDR3 DNA is TGTGCCAGCAGTTTCGGGCAGACCTCCTACGAGCAGTACTTC. Translated: CASSFGQTSYEQYF. V and J are TRBV28 and TRBJ2-7; D unclear. Trimming took 3 bases from V and 0 from J, leaving 9 bases between them. CDR1 MDHEN and CDR2 SYDVKM come from the germline V gene. The CDR3 is 14 residues long.

This clonotype was seen just once. V and J are TRBV20-1 and TRBJ2-1; 12 bases line up with TRBD2. J lost 0 bases, V lost 0 bases, and 12 bases had no gene match. CDR1 and CDR2 from the germline V gene are DFQATT and SNEGSKA (reference sequence). The CDR3 runs to 20 residues. The CDR3, as DNA: TGCAGTGCTAGAGATCGTTATAGACTAGCGGGGGATAGCTCCTACAATGAGCAGTTCTTC. Translation gives CSARDRYRLAGDSSYNEQFF.

The V and J genes are TRBV24-1 and TRBJ2-5; TRBD2 agrees at 8 bases. The V gene's germline CDR1 is KGHDR and CDR2 SFDVKD. The CDR3 is 14 residues long. V shed 5 bases, J shed 11 bases, and the junction held 12 bases outside the gene matches. The CDR3 spells CATSGTGGPNEQYF. CDR3 DNA sequence: TGTGCCACCAGTGGTACGGGAGGGCCGAATGAGCAGTACTTC.

V and J are TRBV6-2 or TRBV6-3 and TRBJ1-3, with D unresolved. This CDR3 is 15 amino acids long. V dropped 2 bases and J dropped 0 bases, with 8 bases sitting between them. Per the germline V gene, CDR1 is MNHEY and CDR2 is SVGEGT. CDR3 loop: CASSYAGSSGNTIYF. Here the CDR3 DNA reads TGTGCCAGCAGTTACGCGGGGTCCTCTGGAAACACCATATATTTT.

This chain links TRBV12-3 or TRBV12-4 with TRBJ2-2, with 11 bases that match TRBD2. With 6 bases clipped from V and 4 bases from J, the junction kept 4 bases outside the gene matches. The CDR3 runs 15 residues. The CDR3 DNA reads as TGTGCCAGCAGGATAGCGGGAGGGGGCACCGGGGAGCTGTTTTTT. It yields the protein CASRIAGGGTGELFF.

The table lists this clonotype with a few counts. The gene calls are TRBV2 and TRBJ1-5; 7 positions agree with TRBD1. Germline lookup yields CDR1 SNHLY and CDR2 FYNNEI. The J segment lost 4 bases and the V segment lost 8 bases, leaving 5 bases of the junction unmatched. The CDR3 has 13 residues. CDR3 loop: CASAQGQNQPQHF. CDR3 bases: TGTGCCAGCGCCCAGGGACAGAATCAGCCCCAGCATTTT.

This clonotype was observed at least ten times. The V gene is TRBV2, the J gene TRBJ1-2; possible D gene TRBD1, 6 bases. V dropped 2 bases and J dropped 4 bases, with 11 bases sitting between them. Germline CDR1 SNHLY, CDR2 FYNNEI. This CDR3 comprises 14 residues. The CDR3 DNA sequence: TGTGCCAGCAGTGAAAGGGGAGGGGGCTATGGCTACACCTTC. Residues: CASSERGGGYGYTF.

This chain connects TRBV6-6 to TRBJ2-1, with 7 nucleotides matching TRBD1. The CDR3 is 13 residues long. Germline trimming cut 6 bases from V and 13 bases from J; bases unmatched to any gene: 12. Germline V lookup: CDR1 MNHNY, CDR2 SVGAGI (reference sequence). CDR3: CASSLPGTVKQFF. CDR3 bases: TGTGCCAGCAGCTTACCCGGGACAGTCAAACAGTTCTTC.

This clonotype has only a few counts. The V call is TRBV20-1, the J call TRBJ2-5; 7 bases are a match to TRBD1. Germline CDR1 DFQATT, CDR2 SNEGSKA (reference sequence). There are 15 residues in the CDR3. After removal of 5 bases from V and 1 base from J, the junction contained 10 bases not matched to a gene. In nucleotides, the CDR3 is TGCAGTGCTCCGACAGGGAGCGCCGTCCAAGAGACCCAGTACTTC. This sequence encodes CSAPTGSAVQETQYF.

This clonotype showed up just a few times. V and J are TRBV20-1 and TRBJ2-3, with TRBD1 as a possible D gene (5 bases). Germline V gives CDR1 DFQATT, CDR2 SNEGSKA (reference sequence). The CDR3 loop spans 17 amino acids. V lost 7 bases, J lost 0 bases, and 23 bases lay in between. CDR3 DNA: TGCAGTGTTTGGAAGTTTTGGGGCCCCCTAAGCACAGATACGCAGTATTTT. This translates into CSVWKFWGPLSTDTQYF.

V is TRBV7-2 and J is TRBJ2-3; TRBD2 matches at 14 bases. The CDR3 runs 19 residues. In germline, CDR1 is SGHTA, CDR2 FQGNSA. After removal of 1 base from V and 3 bases from J, the junction contained 9 bases not matched to a gene. DNA of the CDR3: TGTGCCAGCAGCTTAGTCGGCACGACTAGCGGGGGGGCAACAGATACGCAGTATTTT. Protein product: CASSLVGTTSGGATDTQYF.

This clonotype was observed a handful of times. This rearrangement joins TRBV9 to TRBJ1-6; TRBD1 might be the D (6 bases). V was trimmed by 0 bases and J by 7 bases, leaving 14 bases between them. The CDR3 has 16 residues. The germline CDR1 and CDR2 sequences are SGDLS and YYNGEE. CDR3: CASSVARPGANSPLHF. CDR3 nucleotides: TGTGCCAGCAGCGTAGCCCGGCCAGGGGCCAATTCACCCCTCCACTTT.

CDR3 sequence (DNA): TGCAGTGCTAGAGAGCGGGGGAATCCCGTTCGGAATGAGCAGTTCTTC. This gives the protein CSARERGNPVRNEQFF. The gene calls are TRBV20-1 and TRBJ2-1; 7 bases line up with TRBD2. Trimming at V came to 0 bases and at J to 7 bases, leaving 12 bases not matched to a gene. The CDR3 extends over 16 amino acids. The germline gives CDR1 DFQATT, CDR2 SNEGSKA (reference sequence).